The rows below give T cell receptor beta chains drawn from one sample of a study of shared clonotypes between healthy human individuals. TCRdb's table, derived via immunoSEQ multiplex PCR, lists solely in-frame clones and lacks some. This table has over 2,000,000 clones, around 93% appearing once. The source material was naive CD8+ T cells from PBMCs. The receptors shown here come from a man aged 18 to 30 in good health. Some clones in this sample may be carry-over from other donors' samples. Both conserved end residues are part of each CDR3. Fields, in order: J gene, clone size, D gene, V gene, CDR3 DNA, CDR3 protein. D genes are given only for firm matches. Expanded clones get a size class; other rows say once, few or many, or leave the size out.

j_gene: TRBJ2-7; abundance: .; d_gene: TRBD1; v_gene: TRBV19; CDR3nt: TGTGCCAGTAGTCTATCGACAGGGGTGAGTGAGCAGTACTTC; CDR3aa: CASSLSTGVSEQYF
j_gene: TRBJ2-5; abundance: .; d_gene: .; v_gene: TRBV27; CDR3nt: TGTGCCAGCAGTTTATCGTATGGGACACGCGTATTCCAAGAGACCCAGTACTTC; CDR3aa: CASSLSYGTRVFQETQYF
j_gene: TRBJ2-7; abundance: once; d_gene: TRBD2; v_gene: TRBV29-1; CDR3nt: TGCAGCGTTCTAGCGGGGGCCGAGCAGTACTTC; CDR3aa: CSVLAGAEQYF
j_gene: TRBJ2-1; abundance: .; d_gene: .; v_gene: TRBV27; CDR3nt: TGTGCCAGCAGTTTATTGGGTAGCGTGAATGAGCAGTTCTTC; CDR3aa: CASSLLGSVNEQFF
j_gene: TRBJ1-1; abundance: .; d_gene: .; v_gene: TRBV29-1; CDR3nt: TGCAGCGTTGGGTCACCCCGGGTCGCTGAAGCTTTCTTT; CDR3aa: CSVGSPRVAEAFF
j_gene: TRBJ1-1; abundance: .; d_gene: .; v_gene: TRBV28; CDR3nt: TGTGCCAGCAGTTTTGTGGAGGCCACTGAAGCTTTCTTT; CDR3aa: CASSFVEATEAFF
j_gene: TRBJ2-1; abundance: .; d_gene: .; v_gene: TRBV5-1; CDR3nt: TGCGCCAGCAGCTTGGCACTTGAGCAGTTCTTC; CDR3aa: CASSLALEQFF
j_gene: TRBJ2-7; abundance: .; d_gene: TRBD1; v_gene: TRBV6-5; CDR3nt: TGTGCCAGCAGTTACGGGACAGGGGCCTCGGAGCAGTACTTC; CDR3aa: CASSYGTGASEQYF
j_gene: TRBJ2-7; abundance: .; d_gene: .; v_gene: TRBV2; CDR3nt: TGTGCCAGCAGGGAGGGACAACTATACGAGCAGTACTTC; CDR3aa: CASREGQLYEQYF
j_gene: TRBJ2-5; abundance: .; d_gene: .; v_gene: TRBV7-2; CDR3nt: TGTGCCAGCAGCTTAGATTTTGGGGTCCAAGAGACCCAGTACTTC; CDR3aa: CASSLDFGVQETQYF
j_gene: TRBJ2-7; abundance: .; d_gene: TRBD1; v_gene: TRBV27; CDR3nt: TGTGCCAGCAGGGCCGGGACAGGGGGCTACGAGCAGTACTTC; CDR3aa: CASRAGTGGYEQYF
j_gene: TRBJ1-5; abundance: few; d_gene: .; v_gene: TRBV15; CDR3nt: TGTGCCACCAGCAGAAGAATCGGTCAGCCCCAGCATTTT; CDR3aa: CATSRRIGQPQHF
j_gene: TRBJ2-5; abundance: .; d_gene: .; v_gene: TRBV7-9; CDR3nt: TGTGCCAGCAGCTCCGCATATGGGAGTGGGGAGACCCAGTACTTC; CDR3aa: CASSSAYGSGETQYF
j_gene: TRBJ2-1; abundance: .; d_gene: TRBD2; v_gene: TRBV11-1; CDR3nt: TGTGCCAGCACCTCCGCGGCGTCTAGCGGGAGTCGGGAGCAGTTCTTC; CDR3aa: CASTSAASSGSREQFF
j_gene: TRBJ2-2; abundance: .; d_gene: .; v_gene: TRBV28; CDR3nt: TGTGCCGGGCGGACATCCTTAGGGACCGGGGAGCTGTTTTTT; CDR3aa: CAGRTSLGTGELFF
j_gene: TRBJ1-1; abundance: .; d_gene: .; v_gene: TRBV4-2; CDR3nt: TGTGCCAGCAGCCAGGGGGCAGGGCTCACTGAAGCTTTCTTT; CDR3aa: CASSQGAGLTEAFF
j_gene: TRBJ2-5; abundance: .; d_gene: TRBD2; v_gene: TRBV11-2; CDR3nt: TGTGCCAGCAGTGTAGCGGGAGCGCACACCGGTGTGGGGTCCCAGTACTTC; CDR3aa: CASSVAGAHTGVGSQYF
j_gene: TRBJ2-7; abundance: .; d_gene: .; v_gene: TRBV18; CDR3nt: TGTGCCAGCTCACCTCCTCCGACGGCAACGACCTACGAGCAGTACTTC; CDR3aa: CASSPPPTATTYEQYF
j_gene: TRBJ2-3; abundance: .; d_gene: .; v_gene: TRBV27; CDR3nt: TGTGCCAGCAGTCCCCTAAGTCGAACCTCCACAGATACGCAGTATTTT; CDR3aa: CASSPLSRTSTDTQYF
j_gene: TRBJ2-7; abundance: .; d_gene: .; v_gene: TRBV7-9; CDR3nt: TGTGCCAGCAGATATACTCTTGGGCGCGAGCAGTACTTC; CDR3aa: CASRYTLGREQYF
j_gene: TRBJ2-3; abundance: few; d_gene: .; v_gene: TRBV5-1; CDR3nt: TGCGCCAGCACCTACACAGATACGCAGTATTTT; CDR3aa: CASTYTDTQYF
j_gene: TRBJ1-5; abundance: .; d_gene: .; v_gene: TRBV7-2; CDR3nt: TGTGCCAGCAGCTTAGATGTACCTAGCAATCAGCCCCAGCATTTT; CDR3aa: CASSLDVPSNQPQHF
j_gene: TRBJ2-7; abundance: .; d_gene: .; v_gene: TRBV13; CDR3nt: TGTGCCAGCAGCCCCTTCCCGTTGACCTACGAGCAGTACTTC; CDR3aa: CASSPFPLTYEQYF
j_gene: TRBJ2-2; abundance: .; d_gene: TRBD2; v_gene: TRBV6-5; CDR3nt: TGTGCCAGCAGTTACCTTGGGACTAGCGGGTCCGGGGAGCTGTTTTTT; CDR3aa: CASSYLGTSGSGELFF
j_gene: TRBJ2-5; abundance: .; d_gene: TRBD2; v_gene: TRBV13; CDR3nt: TGTGCCAGCAGCAACGCGACTAGCGGCTACCAAGAGACCCAGTACTTC; CDR3aa: CASSNATSGYQETQYF
j_gene: TRBJ1-3; abundance: .; d_gene: .; v_gene: TRBV7-9; CDR3nt: TGTGCCAGCAGACCGGAGCCGGGGACTGCCCCTGGAAACACCATATATTTT; CDR3aa: CASRPEPGTAPGNTIYF
j_gene: TRBJ2-7; abundance: .; d_gene: TRBD2; v_gene: TRBV4-1; CDR3nt: TGCGCCAGCAGCCAAGATATGGCTAGCGGTGCCTACGAGCAGTACTTC; CDR3aa: CASSQDMASGAYEQYF
j_gene: TRBJ1-2; abundance: .; d_gene: TRBD1; v_gene: TRBV5-1; CDR3nt: TGCGCCAGCAGCTCTACCAGGGGGCTTGGCTATGGCTACACCTTC; CDR3aa: CASSSTRGLGYGYTF
j_gene: TRBJ2-5; abundance: .; d_gene: .; v_gene: TRBV14; CDR3nt: TGTGCCAGCAGTCCCCTGGGGCGGTTGCCCTTACAGGGGACCCAGTACTTC; CDR3aa: CASSPLGRLPLQGTQYF
j_gene: TRBJ2-7; abundance: .; d_gene: TRBD1; v_gene: TRBV28; CDR3nt: TGTGCCAGCAGTTTGGGACAGGGGGCTTCCTACGAGCAGTACTTC; CDR3aa: CASSLGQGASYEQYF
j_gene: TRBJ2-1; abundance: .; d_gene: TRBD2; v_gene: TRBV28; CDR3nt: TGTGCCAGCAGTTCGAGGACTAGCGGGATCTACAATGAGCAGTTCTTC; CDR3aa: CASSSRTSGIYNEQFF
j_gene: TRBJ2-5; abundance: .; d_gene: .; v_gene: TRBV7-8; CDR3nt: TGTGCCAGCAGCTTCCAAGAGACCCAGTACTTC; CDR3aa: CASSFQETQYF
j_gene: TRBJ2-7; abundance: .; d_gene: .; v_gene: TRBV19; CDR3nt: TGTGCCAGTAGTAGTTTATGGGAGCAGTACTTC; CDR3aa: CASSSLWEQYF